This T cell receptor beta chain is from a study of CD8+CD57+ T cells in acquired aplastic anemia. Study as a whole: Sorting CD4+ and CD8+ cells gave DNA averaging approximately 3 ug. Findings and caveats of the study: Controls and patients did not differ significantly in CD8+ Simpson's diversity.

A word on this clonotype: The antigen is undetermined.

Germline V gene lookup returns CDR1 SGHTA and CDR2 FQGTGA. The CDR3 consists of 12 residues. Deletions cut 5 bases from V and 7 bases from J, with 11 bases between. The authors sequenced patients whose flow cytometry had shown CD8+CD57+ cell expansion. Patient blood was sampled before any therapy had been received. Using genomic DNA as the template, TCR beta VDJ and CDR3 profiling was carried out. TCRdb reprocessed the reads with MiXCR, giving one entry per CDR3 protein. The profile shows 150,000 to 200,000 distinct CDR3 sequences, roughly 60% of them singletons. Material for sequencing was sorted CD4+, CD8+, or CD8+CD57+ T cells (not recorded which) from PBMCs. V is TRBV7-3 and J is TRBJ1-2; D not resolved. The source is a human donor with aplastic anemia. CDR3 residues: CASSIGSSGYTF. In nucleotides, the CDR3 is TGTGCCAGCAGCATCGGGAGTTCTGGCTACACCTTC.